The next 18 T cell receptor beta chains were all read from a single sample in a study of cytomegalovirus exposure and HLA in healthy donors. TCRdb keeps only in-frame clones here, not all; method: immunoSEQ multiplex PCR. The table records about 53,000 clones, almost 95% of them present only once. What was sequenced was PBMCs. Every receptor here comes from a man aged 18 to 30 in good health and CMV-seronegative.

The CDR3 region is CASSSGANTGELFF. Written as DNA, the CDR3 is TGTGCCAGCAGTAGCGGGGCGAACACCGGGGAGCTGTTTTTT. The rearrangement joins TRBV6-4 to TRBJ2-2; TRBD2 aligns across 7 bases. V was clipped by 5 bases and J by 0 bases; unmatched bases: 0. CDR3 size: 14 residues. Germline-derived CDR1 and CDR2 are MRHNA and SNTAGT.

The chain recombines TRBV5-1 with TRBJ2-7; 12 bases agree with TRBD1. V lost 9 bases to trimming and J lost 6 bases; unmatched junction nucleotides: 10. From germline, CDR1 is SGHRS and CDR2 YFSETQ. This CDR3 is 14 amino acids long. As DNA, the CDR3 is TGCGCCACGGGACCCGGGACAGGGGGCGCCGAGCAGTACTTC. Translated: CATGPGTGGAEQYF.

The gene calls are TRBV4-2 and TRBJ2-2; 11 bases are shared with TRBD2. V trimming: 1 base; J trimming: 0 bases; junction bases outside the gene matches: 7. The V gene's germline CDR1 is LGHNA and CDR2 YNFKEQ. The CDR3 length is 19 residues. CDR3 in amino acids: CASSQVLGTSGPNTGELFF. The CDR3 region has the DNA TGTGCCAGCAGCCAAGTCCTTGGGACTAGCGGTCCGAACACCGGGGAGCTGTTTTTT.

This clone appeared once. V and J are TRBV19 and TRBJ2-1; 12 bases fit TRBD2. The CDR3 sequence is 17 residues long. V lost 6 bases, J lost 1 base, and 7 bases stayed unmatched. CDR1 and CDR2 from the germline V gene are LNHDA and SQIVND (reference sequence). The CDR3 protein is CASRTSGSRESYNEQFF. CDR3 in DNA: TGTGCCAGTAGGACTAGCGGGAGCCGGGAATCCTACAATGAGCAGTTCTTC.

This chain uses TRBV7-8 with TRBJ2-7, with D possibly being TRBD2 (6 bases). The CDR3 runs to 13 residues. Germline V lookup: CDR1 SGHVS, CDR2 FQNEAQ. Trimming took off 6 bases at V and 7 bases at J, with 16 bases between the two ends. The CDR3 here is CASSLAWGHEQYF. CDR3 sequence (DNA): TGTGCCAGCAGTCTAGCGTGGGGCCATGAGCAGTACTTC.

The CDR3 coding sequence is TGTGCCAGCAGCTTGGTTCCGGGAGCAAAAGAGACCCAGTACTTC. Its translation is CASSLVPGAKETQYF. The rearrangement uses TRBV5-6 and TRBJ2-5; TRBD2 might be the D (6 bases). The CDR3 length is 15 residues. Per the germline V gene, CDR1 is SGHDT and CDR2 is YYEEEE. The germline V and J ends were trimmed by 0 bases and 3 bases, with 12 bases remaining between them.

This CDR3 reads CASSLWRAASTDTQYF. The CDR3 nucleotides are TGTGCCAGCAGTCTCTGGCGGGCAGCTAGCACAGATACGCAGTATTTT. The gene calls are TRBV27 and TRBJ2-3, with a possible D match to TRBD2 (5 bases). The germline CDR1 and CDR2 sequences are MNHEY and SMNVEV (reference sequence). The length of the CDR3 is 16 residues. V lost 5 bases and J 0 bases, leaving 15 bases between the germline ends.

V usage is TRBV2 and J usage is TRBJ1-1; 7 bases match TRBD1. The germline V gene has CDR1 SNHLY and CDR2 FYNNEI. The CDR3 loop spans 15 amino acids. Unmatched junction bases numbered 10, after V lost 6 bases and J lost 3 bases. CDR3 DNA sequence: TGTGCCAGCAGCGAACAGGGGAGGGAGGACACTGAAGCTTTCTTT. This codes for CASSEQGREDTEAFF.

The J gene is TRBJ1-4, the V gene TRBV5-1; TRBD1 agrees at 7 bases. Trimming cost V 0 bases and J 5 bases; bases outside gene matches: 4. Germline V gene lookup returns CDR1 SGHRS and CDR2 YFSETQ. This CDR3 has 15 residues. The CDR3 here is CASSLAGTENEKLFF. CDR3 nucleotide sequence: TGCGCCAGCAGCTTGGCCGGGACAGAGAATGAAAAACTGTTTTTT.

Only one count was recorded for this clone. CDR3 residues: CASTKGLAGSLGISNEQFF. The DNA of the CDR3 is TGTGCCAGCACCAAGGGACTAGCGGGAAGTCTCGGTATATCAAATGAGCAGTTCTTC. V gene TRBV5-4 combines with J gene TRBJ2-1; 13 bases map to TRBD2. The V segment lost 6 bases and the J segment 7 bases; nucleotides outside the gene matches: 19. The germline CDR1 and CDR2 sequences are SGHNT and YYREEE (reference sequence). The CDR3 contains 19 residues.

The genes are TRBV5-1 and TRBJ2-2; 8 bases line up with TRBD1. V trimming: 2 bases; J trimming: 5 bases; junction bases outside the gene matches: 5. Per germline, CDR1 SGHRS and CDR2 YFSETQ. There are 15 residues in the CDR3. This CDR3 is CASSFATGATGELFF. The CDR3 nucleotides are TGCGCCAGCAGCTTCGCGACAGGGGCAACCGGGGAGCTGTTTTTT.

The V call is TRBV2, the J call TRBJ2-7; D remains unclear. Trimming removed 4 bases at V and 5 bases at J, with 3 bases between. The length of the CDR3 is 10 residues. The V gene's germline CDR1 is SNHLY and CDR2 FYNNEI. The CDR3 DNA reads TGTGCCAGCAGTGTCGACGAGCAGTACTTC. This codes for CASSVDEQYF. Full variable domain (missing parts from reference TRBV2 and TRBJ2-7): EPEVTQTPSHQVTQMGQEVILRCVPISNHLYFYWYRQILGQKVEFLVSFYNNEISEKSEIFDDQFSVERPDGSNFTLKIRSTKLEDSAMYFCASSVDEQYFGPGTRLTVT.

V usage is TRBV7-8 and J usage is TRBJ1-1; 9 bases match TRBD1. The CDR3 spans 15 residues. The V gene's germline CDR1 is SGHVS and CDR2 FQNEAQ. J was trimmed by 0 bases and V by 5 bases; bases with no gene match: 4. The CDR3 loop reads CASSRTGAVNTEAFF. The CDR3 bases are TGTGCCAGCAGCAGGACAGGGGCCGTGAACACTGAAGCTTTCTTT.

The V call is TRBV12-5, the J call TRBJ1-2, with 9 nucleotides matching TRBD1. Germline V gene data show CDR1 as LGHNT and CDR2 as FRNRAP. The ends lost 6 bases at V and 4 bases at J; junction bases unmatched: 9. The CDR3 consists of 15 residues. The CDR3 DNA follows: TGTGCTAGTGGCCCGGGACAGGGCCCAGGCTATGGCTACACCTTC. Amino acids: CASGPGQGPGYGYTF.

This clone was observed a single time. The chain links TRBV4-2 to TRBJ1-1; D is unresolved. V shed 7 bases and J shed 0 bases, with 12 bases lying between them. The length of the CDR3 is 14 residues. Per germline, CDR1 LGHNA and CDR2 YNFKEQ. The CDR3 nucleotides read TGTGCCAGCACCAGTATGGAGTTGAACACTGAAGCTTTCTTT. Residues: CASTSMELNTEAFF.

This clone was counted a single time. This rearrangement joins TRBV4-2 to TRBJ2-2; D might be TRBD2 (6 bases). The CDR3 is made up of 16 amino acids. Trimming pared 2 bases from V and 8 bases from J, leaving 18 bases between. Germline CDR1 reads LGHNA; CDR2 reads YNFKEQ. This CDR3 is CASSQTAGPLGGELFF. The CDR3 nucleotides read TGTGCCAGCAGCCAAACGGCGGGACCGCTCGGGGGGGAGCTGTTTTTT.

Only one count was recorded for this clone. The V and J genes are TRBV28 and TRBJ2-1; D is undetermined. Germline CDR1 MDHEN, CDR2 SYDVKM. This CDR3 has 12 residues. V gave up 8 bases and J gave up 3 bases, with 8 bases separating them. The CDR3 nucleotides are TGTGCCAGCCGACACAGCTACAATGAGCAGTTCTTC. Translated: CASRHSYNEQFF.

This rearrangement joins TRBV9 to TRBJ1-1; D ambiguous. This CDR3 has 13 residues. CDR1 SGDLS and CDR2 YYNGEE come from the germline V gene. V lost 0 bases to trimming and J lost 7 bases, with 10 bases between them. In DNA form, the CDR3 reads TGTGCCAGCAGCGTAGATCCCCGGGTTGAAGCTTTCTTT. It translates to CASSVDPRVEAFF.